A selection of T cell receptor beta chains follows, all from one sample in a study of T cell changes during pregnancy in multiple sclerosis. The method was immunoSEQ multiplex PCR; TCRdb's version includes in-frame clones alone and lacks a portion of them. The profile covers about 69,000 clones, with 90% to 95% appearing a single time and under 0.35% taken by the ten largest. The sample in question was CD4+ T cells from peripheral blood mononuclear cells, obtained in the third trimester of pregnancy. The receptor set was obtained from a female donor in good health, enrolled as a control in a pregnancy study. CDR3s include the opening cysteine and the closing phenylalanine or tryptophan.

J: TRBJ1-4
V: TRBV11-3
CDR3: CASSRQGQGNEKLFF

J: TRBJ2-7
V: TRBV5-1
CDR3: CASSGTSGGVTKQYF

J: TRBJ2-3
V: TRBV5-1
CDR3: CASSSGIMLAGARTDTQYF

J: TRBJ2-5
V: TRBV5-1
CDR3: CASSLDRGSETQYF

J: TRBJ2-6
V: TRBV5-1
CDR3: CASSFYRDTGANVLTF

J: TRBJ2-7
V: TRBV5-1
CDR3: CASSLGGYEQYF

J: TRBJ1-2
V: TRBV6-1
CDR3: CASSEDMRGRYGYTF

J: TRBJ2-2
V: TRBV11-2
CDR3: CASSPGTSNTGELFF

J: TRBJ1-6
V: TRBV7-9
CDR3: CASSWTGGSSYNSPLHF

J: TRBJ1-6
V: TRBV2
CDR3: CASSGQGDSPLHF

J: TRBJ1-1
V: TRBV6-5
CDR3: CASSYSRSRNTEAFF

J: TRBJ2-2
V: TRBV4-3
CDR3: CASSGLGAGELFF

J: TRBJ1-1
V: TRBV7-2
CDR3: CASSLVGGTWTEAFF

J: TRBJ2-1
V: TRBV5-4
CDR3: CASSSGVGPTYNEQFF

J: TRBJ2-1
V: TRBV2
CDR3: CASRLAGGHEQFF

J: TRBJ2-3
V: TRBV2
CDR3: CASSVTDTQYF

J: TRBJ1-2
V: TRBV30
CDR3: CAWSRDWGDGYTF

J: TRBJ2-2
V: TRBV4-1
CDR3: CASSQDPPSGGIGELFF

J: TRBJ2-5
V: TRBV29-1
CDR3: CSVEKAGTMSETQYF

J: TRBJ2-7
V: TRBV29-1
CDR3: CSVEGLQGGTYEQYF

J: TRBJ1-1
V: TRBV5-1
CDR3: CASSFAGNTEAFF

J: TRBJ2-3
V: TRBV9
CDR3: CASSVGAGGRDTQYF

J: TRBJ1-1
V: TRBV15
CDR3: CATSTDRNTEAFF

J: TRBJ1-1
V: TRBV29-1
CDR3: CSVGTGMNTEAFF

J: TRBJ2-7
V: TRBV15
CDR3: CATRIGLKTYEQYF

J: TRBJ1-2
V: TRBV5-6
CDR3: CASSREILTGFPNYGYTF

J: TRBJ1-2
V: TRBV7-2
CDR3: CASSLSRVGNYGYTF

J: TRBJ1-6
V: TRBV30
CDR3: CAWSVPRQSSSYNSPLHF

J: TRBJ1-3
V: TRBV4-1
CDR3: CASSLQEVYSGNTIYF

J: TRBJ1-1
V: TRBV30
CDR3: CASGQPNTEAFF

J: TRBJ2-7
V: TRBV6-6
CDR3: CASSYVQGPSYEQYF

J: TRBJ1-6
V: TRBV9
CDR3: CASSSNKGASQNSPLHF

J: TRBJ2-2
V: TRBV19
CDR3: CASRSPGETGELFF

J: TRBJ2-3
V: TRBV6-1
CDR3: CASSEALAGGLGDTQYF

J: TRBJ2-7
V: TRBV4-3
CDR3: CASSHSGSSYEQYF

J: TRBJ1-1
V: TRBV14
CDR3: CASSQGQGMMNTEAFF

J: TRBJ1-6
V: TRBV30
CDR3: CAWRGGSDNSPLHF

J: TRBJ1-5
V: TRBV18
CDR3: CASSPDNGGQPQHF

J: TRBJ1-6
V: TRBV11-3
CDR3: CASSSLSDNSPLHF

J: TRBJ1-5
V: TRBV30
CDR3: CAWSGTIHRDPQHF

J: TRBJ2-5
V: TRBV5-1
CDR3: CASSFLAGGPETQYF

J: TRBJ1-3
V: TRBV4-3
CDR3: CASSSGYSGNTIYF

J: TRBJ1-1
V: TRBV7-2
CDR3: CASSLAFRAVGRDTEAFF

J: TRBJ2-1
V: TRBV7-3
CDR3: CASSLTGTAKYNEQFF

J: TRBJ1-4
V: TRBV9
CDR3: CASSVGGTGKEKLFF

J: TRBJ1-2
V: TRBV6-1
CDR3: CASSEDSDYGYTF

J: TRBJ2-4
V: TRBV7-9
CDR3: CASSLADYKSKNIQYF

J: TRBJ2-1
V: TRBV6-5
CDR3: CASTMTSGGADEQFF

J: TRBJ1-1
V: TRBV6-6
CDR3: CASSPGTVNTEAFF

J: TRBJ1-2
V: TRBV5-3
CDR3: CARTHGGTVFNYGYTF

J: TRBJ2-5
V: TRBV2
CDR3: CASSQGANFYVQETQYF

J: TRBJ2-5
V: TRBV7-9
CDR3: CASSPGLAGNWETQYF

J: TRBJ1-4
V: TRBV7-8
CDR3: CASSLRTGGEKLFF

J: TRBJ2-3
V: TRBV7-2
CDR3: CASSSLAGGRRDTQYF

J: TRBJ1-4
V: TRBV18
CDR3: CASSRTGEGEKLFF

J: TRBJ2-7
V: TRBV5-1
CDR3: CASTLAASYEQYF

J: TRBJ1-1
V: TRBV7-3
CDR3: CASSLTSGGATEAFF

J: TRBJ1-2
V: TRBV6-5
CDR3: CASSPDSRYGYTF

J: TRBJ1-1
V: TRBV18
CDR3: CASSAGTGLNTEAFF

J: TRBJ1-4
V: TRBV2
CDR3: CASSTDRDEKLFF